Below are 6 T cell receptor beta chains sequenced from a single sample in a study of OX40 agonist ivuxolimab in advanced cancers. Profiling relied on immunoSEQ multiplex PCR, and the TCRdb table lists in-frame clones only, not all of them. The sample comprises fewer than 85,000 clones, 70% to 90% of which are singletons, and 1.5% to 2% rests with the top ten. This specimen consisted of CD4+ or CD8+ T cells sorted from blood, obtained in a trial of the OX40 agonist ivuxolimab. These receptors were taken from an adult with an advanced solid tumor such as melanoma, head and neck, liver or kidney cancer.

The chain uses TRBV7-2 and TRBJ1-2; unclear D gene. Trimming cost V 3 bases and J 4 bases, with 15 bases left between them. CDR3 length equals 15 residues. The germline CDR1 and CDR2 sequences are SGHTA and FQGNSA. CDR3 in amino acids: CASSLAATRAYGYTF. The CDR3 DNA reads as TGTGCCAGCAGCTTGGCCGCTACAAGGGCCTATGGCTACACCTTC.

V is TRBV5-1 and J is TRBJ2-1; 8 bases agree with TRBD2. With V trimmed by 4 bases and J by 7 bases, 10 bases remained unmatched. This CDR3 spans 15 amino acids. Germline V gene lookup returns CDR1 SGHRS and CDR2 YFSETQ. The CDR3 nucleotides read TGCGCCAGCAGCCACGGACGTAGCGGGATAAATGAGCAGTTCTTC. This encodes CASSHGRSGINEQFF.

This rearrangement joins TRBV5-1 to TRBJ2-5; 8 nucleotides line up with TRBD1. This CDR3 has 16 amino acids. The V and J ends lost 4 bases and 4 bases, in that order; junction bases with no gene match: 12. Germline CDR1 SGHRS, CDR2 YFSETQ. The CDR3 loop is CASSPRTGKGRETQYF. CDR3 in DNA: TGCGCCAGCAGCCCCCGGACAGGGAAGGGAAGAGAGACCCAGTACTTC.

The chain has TRBV28 and TRBJ2-7, with D maybe TRBD1 (5 bases). Trimming cost V 6 bases and J 6 bases, with 21 bases left between them. Germline V gives CDR1 MDHEN, CDR2 SYDVKM. This CDR3 has 15 residues. The CDR3 region is CASRLLDRSPREQYF. The CDR3 DNA follows: TGTGCCAGCAGGTTACTCGACAGATCCCCTCGCGAGCAGTACTTC.

This chain joins TRBV20-1 and TRBJ2-7; D is ambiguous. Germline loops: CDR1 DFQATT, CDR2 SNEGSKA (reference sequence). Trimming pared 5 bases from V and 3 bases from J, leaving 8 bases between. The CDR3 is 11 amino acids. CDR3 loop: CSARLIYEQYF. DNA for the CDR3: TGCAGTGCTCGACTGATCTACGAGCAGTACTTC.

V gene TRBV11-2 combines with J gene TRBJ2-7; TRBD2 agrees at 8 bases. There are 15 residues in the CDR3. The V gene end was trimmed by 4 bases and the J gene end by 3 bases; junction bases not matched to a gene: 8. Per the germline V gene, CDR1 is SGHAT and CDR2 is FQNNGV. CDR3 coding DNA: TGTGCCAGCAGCTGGGCTAGCGGGCGTAACTACGAGCAGTACTTC. Protein product: CASSWASGRNYEQYF.